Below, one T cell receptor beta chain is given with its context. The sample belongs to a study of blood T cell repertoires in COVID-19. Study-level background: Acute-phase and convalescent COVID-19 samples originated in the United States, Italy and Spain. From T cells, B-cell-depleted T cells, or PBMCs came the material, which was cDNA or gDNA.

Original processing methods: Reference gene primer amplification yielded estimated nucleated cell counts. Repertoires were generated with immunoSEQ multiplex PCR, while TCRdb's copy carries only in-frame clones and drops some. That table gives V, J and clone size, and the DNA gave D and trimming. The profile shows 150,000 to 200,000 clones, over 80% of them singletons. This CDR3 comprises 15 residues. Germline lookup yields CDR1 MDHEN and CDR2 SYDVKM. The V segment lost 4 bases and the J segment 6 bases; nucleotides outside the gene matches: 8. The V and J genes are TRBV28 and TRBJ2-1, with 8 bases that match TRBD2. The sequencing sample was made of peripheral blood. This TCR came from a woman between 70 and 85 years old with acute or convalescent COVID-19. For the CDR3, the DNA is TGTGCCAGCAGTTCAATGACTAGCGTAGGCAATGAGCAGTTCTTC. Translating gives CASSSMTSVGNEQFF. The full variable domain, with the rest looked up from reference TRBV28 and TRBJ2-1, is DVKVTQSSRYLVKRTGEKVFLECVQDMDHENMFWYRQDPGLGLRLIYFSYDVKMKEKGDIPEGYSVSREKKERFSLILESASTNQTSMYLCASSSMTSVGNEQFFGPGTRLTVL.